Below, 21 T cell receptor beta chains from the same sample are listed, as sequenced in a study of control samples from healthy donors and cancer patients. Sequenced by immunoSEQ multiplex PCR; TCRdb stores in-frame clones only, minus some. The sample has around 180,000 clones, approximately 92% seen once. Sequenced: blood. These receptors all come from a woman aged 40 to 55 in good health.

This chain links TRBV9 with TRBJ1-1; 7 bases map to TRBD1. This CDR3 has 15 residues. CDR1 and CDR2 from the germline V gene are SGDLS and YYNGEE. With 1 base clipped from V and 8 bases from J, the junction kept 11 bases outside the gene matches. CDR3 nucleotide sequence: TGTGCCAGCAGCGTATCGAGAGGGGGCGCGGCGGAAGCTTTCTTT. This gives the protein CASSVSRGGAAEAFF.

This clone appeared a few times. The chain couples TRBV6-2 or TRBV6-3 to TRBJ1-4; 12 bases agree with TRBD1. The CDR3 is 16 amino acids. J was trimmed by 8 bases and V by 6 bases; bases with no gene match: 10. The germline CDR1 and CDR2 sequences are MNHEY and SVGEGT. The CDR3 bases are TGTGCCAGCAGCCCTTCTGGCGGGACAGGGGGCGAAAAACTGTTTTTT. It specifies CASSPSGGTGGEKLFF.

J is TRBJ2-2 and V is TRBV7-2, with TRBD1 matching over 11 bases. The CDR3 length is 15 residues. V lost 4 bases and J lost 4; bases outside the gene matches: 2. The germline gives CDR1 SGHTA, CDR2 FQGNSA. CDR3: CASSSDRGLTGELFF. The CDR3 nucleotides are TGTGCCAGCAGCTCGGACAGGGGGCTCACCGGGGAGCTGTTTTTT.

The chain recombines TRBV27 with TRBJ1-2; 9 nucleotides line up with TRBD1. Germline V lookup: CDR1 MNHEY, CDR2 SMNVEV (reference sequence). V lost 6 bases to trimming and J lost 6 bases; unmatched junction nucleotides: 8. This CDR3 has 14 amino acids. The CDR3 here is CASRTTGGGDGYTF. The DNA of the CDR3 is TGTGCCAGCAGGACGACAGGGGGTGGCGATGGCTACACCTTC.

J is TRBJ1-2 and V is TRBV11-2, with TRBD1 matching over 8 bases. The CDR3 is 14 amino acids. The V segment lost 4 bases and the J segment 5 bases; nucleotides outside the gene matches: 6. Germline V CDR1 and CDR2: SGHAT, FQNNGV. DNA of the CDR3: TGTGCCAGCAGCTCCGGACAGGGCACGTATGGCTACACCTTC. Residues: CASSSGQGTYGYTF.

The gene calls are TRBV12-3 or TRBV12-4 and TRBJ2-1; D is ambiguous. The CDR3 is 11 residues long. The ends were cut back, 6 bases at V and 8 bases at J, with 8 bases in the middle. The DNA of the CDR3 is TGTGCCAGCAGGGACGGATATGAGCAGTTCTTC. Translated, it gives CASRDGYEQFF.

The gene calls are TRBV6-5 and TRBJ1-4; TRBD1 might be the D (5 bases). CDR3 length: 13 amino acids. From germline, CDR1 is MNHEY and CDR2 SVGAGI. V was shortened by 6 bases and J by 8 bases, with 13 bases between the two germline ends. The CDR3 here is CASSRRGREKLFF. The CDR3 bases are TGTGCCAGCAGCCGAAGGGGACGGGAAAAACTGTTTTTT.

The sample holds one count of this clone. The chain couples TRBV5-1 to TRBJ2-3; TRBD2 aligns across 10 bases. This CDR3 spans 15 amino acids. V lost 0 bases to trimming and J lost 3 bases; unmatched junction nucleotides: 1. The V gene's germline CDR1 is SGHRS and CDR2 YFSETQ. CDR3 bases: TGCGCCAGCAGCTTGGTGACTAGCGGGACAGATACGCAGTATTTT. It is translated as CASSLVTSGTDTQYF.

This chain connects TRBV18 to TRBJ1-1; D is undetermined. Germline-derived CDR1 and CDR2 are KGHSH and LQKENI. Trimming stripped 4 bases from V and 0 bases from J, with 15 bases between. CDR3 length equals 16 residues. In nucleotides, the CDR3 is TGTGCCAGCTCACTTTTCAGCGATATAATGAACACTGAAGCTTTCTTT. It encodes CASSLFSDIMNTEAFF.

This sequence joins TRBV15 and TRBJ1-2; D is perhaps TRBD1 (6 bases). Trimming pared 3 bases from V and 2 bases from J, leaving 7 bases between. The CDR3 covers 13 residues. Germline values: CDR1 LNHNV, CDR2 YYDKDF (reference sequence). CDR3 residues: CATSSGQNYGYTF. DNA of the CDR3: TGTGCCACCAGCAGTGGACAGAACTATGGCTACACCTTC.

This chain joins TRBV5-4 and TRBJ2-1; either TRBD1 or TRBD2 may supply D (5 bases each). This CDR3 has 17 amino acids. Germline CDR1 SGHNT, CDR2 YYREEE (reference sequence). The V gene lost 5 bases and the J gene lost 0 bases, with 18 bases spanning the gap. CDR3 in DNA: TGTGCCAGCAGACCGGGACCAGGACTTAGCTCCTACAATGAGCAGTTCTTC. It specifies CASRPGPGLSSYNEQFF.

CDR3 loop: CASRDGNVLAKNIQYF. CDR3 coding DNA: TGCGCCAGCAGGGACGGGAATGTGTTAGCCAAAAACATTCAGTACTTC. The V gene is TRBV10-2, the J gene TRBJ2-4; possibly TRBD2 for D (5 bases). From germline, CDR1 is WSHSY and CDR2 SAAADI. The CDR3 is 16 residues long. V lost 6 bases and J 0 bases, leaving 15 bases between the germline ends.

V gene TRBV28 combines with J gene TRBJ2-5; a possible D gene is TRBD2 (6 bases). This CDR3 contains 13 residues. The V and J ends lost 2 bases and 4 bases respectively, with 8 bases between them. Germline V gene sequence: CDR1 MDHEN, CDR2 SYDVKM. This CDR3 reads CASSLRGIETQYF. The CDR3 DNA sequence: TGTGCCAGCAGTTTACGGGGGATAGAGACCCAGTACTTC.

The chain links TRBV6-1 to TRBJ2-7; unclear D gene. There are 15 residues in the CDR3. Trimming removed 2 bases at V and 3 bases at J, with 14 bases between. CDR1 and CDR2 from the germline V gene are MNHNS and SASEGT. CDR3 coding DNA: TGTGCCAGCAGTGAATGGGGAACGAGTTTCTACGAGCAGTACTTC. It codes for CASSEWGTSFYEQYF.

CDR3 residues: CASSSQQGMGEKLFF. In DNA, the CDR3 is TGTGCCAGCAGTTCCCAACAGGGGATGGGTGAAAAACTGTTTTTT. The chain has TRBV6-5 and TRBJ1-4, with 7 bases identical to TRBD1. Germline CDR1 reads MNHEY; CDR2 reads SVGAGI. This CDR3 contains 15 residues. The V gene end was trimmed by 4 bases and the J gene end by 7 bases; junction bases not matched to a gene: 9.

This chain links TRBV3-1 (or the pseudogene TRBV3-2) with TRBJ2-1, with no clear D. The V end was cut by 0 bases, the J end by 8 bases, with 14 bases between. The CDR3 has 15 residues. Germline CDR1 reads LGHDT; CDR2 reads YNNKEL (reference sequence). CDR3 in DNA: TGTGCCAGCAGCCAAGAGTCAGCGCCTGGGGATGAGCAGTTCTTC. Its translation is CASSQESAPGDEQFF.

The chain links TRBV21-1 to TRBJ2-3. TRBV21-1 corresponds to a pseudogene. There are 12 residues in the CDR3. The CDR3 reads CASSAARDTQYF. The CDR3 coding sequence is TGTGCCAGCAGCGCCGCCCGTGATACGCAGTATTTT.

DNA for the CDR3: TGCGCCAGCAGCTTCTTTTCTGGGACCCCCTCTGGAAACACCATATATTTT. This gives the protein CASSFFSGTPSGNTIYF. The chain joins TRBV5-1 to TRBJ1-3; possibly TRBD1 for D (5 bases). The CDR3 sequence is 17 residues long. Trimming pared 2 bases from V and 0 bases from J, leaving 15 bases between. Germline V gives CDR1 SGHRS, CDR2 YFSETQ.

This chain uses TRBV27 with TRBJ2-3; 9 bases map to TRBD2. With 2 bases clipped from V and 2 bases from J, the junction kept 2 bases outside the gene matches. This CDR3 region has 15 residues. Germline CDR1 reads MNHEY; CDR2 reads SMNVEV (reference sequence). The CDR3, as DNA: TGTGCCAGCAGTTTAAAGCGGGGGGACACAGATACGCAGTATTTT. This translates into CASSLKRGDTDTQYF.

The rearrangement joins TRBV5-1 to TRBJ2-5; D remains unclear. This CDR3 region has 14 residues. Germline CDR1 is SGHRS and CDR2 is YFSETQ. Trimming took 2 bases from V and 5 from J, leaving 13 bases between them. The CDR3 loop reads CASSLSPPRETQYF. In DNA form, the CDR3 reads TGCGCCAGCAGCTTATCCCCCCCTCGGGAGACCCAGTACTTC.

This chain uses TRBV3-1 (or the pseudogene TRBV3-2) with TRBJ1-4; D remains ambiguous. The CDR3 consists of 15 residues. Trimming took 0 bases from V and 2 from J, leaving 7 bases between them. Germline CDR1 and CDR2: LGHDT and YNNKEL (reference sequence). Here the CDR3 reads CASSQDLGTNEKLFF. The CDR3 coding sequence is TGTGCCAGCAGCCAAGATTTGGGGACTAATGAAAAACTGTTTTTT.